The 21 T cell receptor beta chains reported below all come from one sample, sequenced in a study of T cell repertoires in cytomegalovirus infection. TCRdb re-analysed the reads in MiXCR, keeping a single row per CDR3 protein. The sample consists of 750,000 to 950,000 distinct CDR3 sequences, almost 30% of them appearing once. These receptors have no known antigen. The sample in question was cultured CD8+ T cells from PBMCs, obtained from culture after CMV antigen stimulation. The receptors shown here come from a human donor in good health (CMV status not recorded). Some clones in this sample may be carry-over from other donors' samples.

The rearrangement uses TRBV7-6 and TRBJ1-6, with TRBD1 matching 7 bases. The CDR3 contains 13 residues. Germline V gene sequence: CDR1 SGHVS, CDR2 FNYEAQ. V dropped 5 bases and J dropped 13; count of bases not matched to a gene: 8. The CDR3 DNA reads as TGTGCCAGCAGCCGGACAGGTGATCGGCCCCTCCACTTT. It yields the protein CASSRTGDRPLHF.

This rearrangement joins TRBV6-6 to TRBJ1-1; D is perhaps TRBD1 (5 bases). The CDR3 is 13 residues long. Trimming removed 6 bases from V and 5 bases from J, with 13 bases in between. CDR1 is MNHNY and CDR2 is SVGAGI in the germline V gene (reference sequence). This CDR3 is CASSPRPGTEAFF. CDR3 DNA: TGTGCCAGCAGCCCCCGACCAGGGACTGAAGCTTTCTTT.

This clonotype has more than one count but fewer than ten. The chain is built from TRBV19 and TRBJ2-3; the D call may be TRBD1 or TRBD2 (5 bases each). Between the trimmed V and J ends, which lost 5 bases and 6 bases, there was a span of 18 bases. The CDR3 extends over 15 amino acids. Germline V gene lookup returns CDR1 LNHDA and CDR2 SQIVND (reference sequence). The CDR3: CASSPPGPTGDTQYF. The CDR3 region has the DNA TGTGCCAGTAGTCCTCCGGGACCGACGGGGGATACGCAGTATTTT.

This clonotype was observed a handful of times. The chain has TRBV6-2 or TRBV6-3 and TRBJ2-1, with a possible D match to TRBD2 (5 bases). V lost 1 base and J lost 6, with 19 bases in between. CDR1 MNHEY and CDR2 SVGEGT come from the germline V gene. This CDR3 spans 17 amino acids. In DNA form, the CDR3 reads TGTGCCAGCAGTTACTTTCCAGCGGACCCAGACCCCAATGAGCAGTTCTTC. Amino acid sequence: CASSYFPADPDPNEQFF.

The gene calls are TRBV6-6 and TRBJ2-7, with TRBD1 matching 7 bases. The CDR3 runs to 16 residues. Germline assignment: CDR1 MNHNY and CDR2 SVGAGI (reference sequence). Unmatched junction bases numbered 7, after V lost 0 bases and J lost 2 bases. The CDR3 nucleotides read TGTGCCAGCAGTTACTCGTCAGGGGGTTACGCCTACGAGCAGTACGTC. It translates to CASSYSSGGYAYEQYV.

This clonotype was seen a few times. V and J are TRBV12-3 or TRBV12-4 and TRBJ2-7; D is perhaps TRBD1 or TRBD2 (5 bases each). This CDR3 has 15 residues. V was cut by 7 bases and J by 0 bases, with 16 bases left in between. The CDR3 DNA is TGTGCCAGCACCCAGGGCGGGTTAGTCTCCTACGAGCAGTACTTC. Protein: CASTQGGLVSYEQYF.

This clonotype was observed a single time. The gene calls are TRBV7-4 and TRBJ2-1; weak D call: TRBD2 (6 bases). This CDR3 contains 15 residues. The germline gives CDR1 SGHVT, CDR2 SQSDAQ. Trimming cost V 5 bases and J 7 bases, with 18 bases left between them. DNA for the CDR3: TGTGCCAGCAGCCGAATCCAGAGAAGCGGGAATGAGCAGTTCTTC. It encodes CASSRIQRSGNEQFF.

The chain combines TRBV7-6 with TRBJ1-5; 7 positions agree with TRBD1. From germline, CDR1 is SGHVS and CDR2 FNYEAQ. The length of the CDR3 is 16 residues. J was trimmed by 1 base and V by 5 bases; bases with no gene match: 8. The chain's CDR3 is CASSAAGGESNQPQHF. As DNA, the CDR3 is TGTGCCAGCAGCGCAGCAGGGGGAGAAAGCAATCAGCCCCAGCATTTT.

This clonotype has at least ten counts. The chain is built from TRBV7-8 and TRBJ2-7; TRBD1 matches at 7 bases. V lost 3 bases to trimming and J lost 0 bases; unmatched junction nucleotides: 2. CDR3 length equals 14 residues. CDR1 is SGHVS, CDR2 FQNEAQ, per germline. The CDR3 nucleotides are TGTGCCAGCAGCTTTGGGGACAGCTCCTACGAGCAGTACTTC. Protein sequence: CASSFGDSSYEQYF.

This clonotype was counted ten times or more. The rearrangement joins TRBV7-9 to TRBJ1-4, with 10 bases identical to TRBD1. CDR3 length: 17 amino acids. Germline V gene lookup returns CDR1 SEHNR and CDR2 FQNEAQ (reference sequence). Losses at the gene ends were 4 bases for V and 8 bases for J; bases not matched to a gene: 13. The chain's CDR3 is CASSSWDRGTSGEKLFF. The CDR3 DNA follows: TGTGCCAGCAGCTCCTGGGACAGGGGCACTTCAGGAGAAAAACTGTTTTTT.

In this sample, this clonotype turned up many times. The chain is built from TRBV28 and TRBJ2-5; TRBD1 matches 8 bases. The CDR3 length is 15 residues. After removal of 8 bases from V and 5 bases from J, the junction contained 13 bases not matched to a gene. Germline loops: CDR1 MDHEN, CDR2 SYDVKM. The chain's CDR3 is CASVRGPGVQETQYF. As DNA, the CDR3 is TGTGCCAGCGTCAGGGGGCCTGGTGTGCAGGAGACCCAGTACTTC.

This clonotype was counted between two and nine times. The chain is built from TRBV27 and TRBJ2-7; D may be TRBD1 or TRBD2 (6 bases each). Germline values: CDR1 MNHEY, CDR2 SMNVEV (reference sequence). The CDR3 length is 14 residues. Trimming took off 3 bases at V and 4 bases at J, with 13 bases between the two ends. The CDR3 region is CASSFGGGRYEQYF. The CDR3 coding sequence is TGTGCCAGCAGTTTCGGTGGGGGGCGATACGAGCAGTACTTC.

This clonotype was detected a few times. The chain joins TRBV9 to TRBJ1-2, with D possibly being TRBD1 (5 bases). The CDR3 loop spans 15 amino acids. Germline CDR1 is SGDLS and CDR2 is YYNGEE. V gave up 4 bases and J gave up 4 bases, with 17 bases separating them. The CDR3: CASSPSLSGGYGYTF. Here the CDR3 DNA reads TGTGCCAGCAGCCCATCCCTAAGCGGGGGCTATGGCTACACCTTC. The entire variable domain, with the rest obtained from reference TRBV9 and TRBJ1-2, is as follows: DSGVTQTPKHLITATGQRVTLRCSPRSGDLSVYWYQQSLDQGLQFLIQYYNGEERAKGNILERFSAQQFPDLHSELNLSSLELGDSALYFCASSPSLSGGYGYTFGSGTRLTVV.

This clonotype was observed once. A much more abundant neighbour one base away suggests this may be a read error. The rearrangement links TRBV6-5 to TRBJ1-6; D call uncertain. This CDR3 comprises 13 residues. V was pared by 5 bases and J by 10 bases, with 12 bases between. Germline V CDR1 and CDR2: MNHEY, SVGAGI. The CDR3 region has the DNA TGTGCCAGCAGTCGCGACCTGGGCTCACCCCTCCACTTT. As protein: CASSRDLGSPLHF.

The rearrangement links TRBV5-6 to TRBJ1-6, with no clear D. Germline V gene sequence: CDR1 SGHDT, CDR2 YYEEEE. V lost 2 bases, J lost 7 bases, and 19 bases lay in between. The CDR3 loop spans 17 amino acids. CDR3 amino acids: CASSLFIGPGPNSPLHF. DNA for the CDR3: TGTGCCAGCAGCTTATTCATTGGCCCCGGGCCGAATTCACCCCTCCACTTT.

The chain uses TRBV11-3 and TRBJ2-7; no reliable D call. Deletions cut 3 bases from V and 4 bases from J, with 10 bases between. This CDR3 has 13 residues. The germline V gene encodes CDR1 SGHNT and CDR2 YENEEA. The CDR3 protein is CASSFPGLYEQYF. DNA for the CDR3: TGTGCCAGCAGCTTTCCGGGCCTGTACGAGCAGTACTTC.

This clonotype occurred a few times. This chain joins TRBV11-1 and TRBJ2-7; D gene unclear. The V end lost 5 bases, the J end lost 5 bases, and 7 bases lay between the germline ends. The CDR3 sequence is 11 residues long. Germline V gene sequence: CDR1 SGHAT, CDR2 FQDESV (reference sequence). For the CDR3, the DNA is TGTGCCAGCAGCCTCCGACACGAGCAGTACTTC. Its translation is CASSLRHEQYF.

This clonotype was observed many times. This chain connects TRBV7-2 to TRBJ2-1; 11 positions match TRBD2. Trimming cost V 4 bases and J 4 bases; bases outside gene matches: 6. Germline CDR1 SGHTA, CDR2 FQGNSA. The CDR3 spans 16 residues. The CDR3 sequence: CASSYSGGVFYNEQFF. CDR3 sequence (DNA): TGTGCCAGCAGCTATAGCGGGGGGGTCTTTTACAATGAGCAGTTCTTC.

The chain has TRBV4-1 and TRBJ2-3; D not resolved. Germline V gene sequence: CDR1 MGHRA, CDR2 YSYEKL. With 4 bases removed from V and 4 bases from J, the gap between germline ends came to 18 bases. The CDR3 loop spans 16 amino acids. In DNA form, the CDR3 reads TGCGCCAGCAGCCCCGGGCGGTTAAGTCTCCCAGATACGCAGTATTTT. This translates into CASSPGRLSLPDTQYF.

There are a few counts of this clonotype. The chain uses TRBV5-4 and TRBJ2-1; TRBD2 matches at 9 bases. The CDR3 covers 19 residues. The germline CDR1 and CDR2 sequences are SGHNT and YYREEE (reference sequence). V dropped 3 bases and J dropped 3; count of bases not matched to a gene: 16. CDR3 sequence (DNA): TGTGCCAGCAGCTCGAATACCGTAAGGCGGGGGGGCTTCTACAATGAGCAGTTCTTC. It encodes CASSSNTVRRGGFYNEQFF.

This clonotype occurred many times. This sequence joins TRBV5-4 and TRBJ1-6, with 9 bases fitting TRBD1. With 4 bases clipped from V and 5 bases from J, the junction kept 7 bases outside the gene matches. CDR1 and CDR2 from the germline V gene are SGHNT and YYREEE (reference sequence). There are 16 residues in the CDR3. The CDR3 sequence: CASSPGGQGNNSPLHF. CDR3 DNA sequence: TGTGCCAGCAGCCCCGGGGGACAGGGCAATAATTCACCCCTCCACTTT.